These 14 T cell receptor beta chains were sequenced from one sample in a study of T cell repertoires in cytomegalovirus infection. TCRdb processed the reads anew with MiXCR; each CDR3 protein has one entry. This sample has some 220,000 distinct CDR3 sequences, with 6% to 8% found just once. The sequenced sample consisted of PBMCs. Receptors were obtained from a human donor in good health (CMV status not recorded). Some clones in this sample may be carry-over from other donors' samples.

This clonotype has a count of ten or more. The V call is TRBV7-6, the J call TRBJ2-7; D unresolved. Germline V gene sequence: CDR1 SGHVS, CDR2 FNYEAQ. Trimming left V 1 base short and J 3 bases short, with 4 bases between. The CDR3 contains 12 residues. The CDR3, as DNA: TGTGCCAGCAGCTTAGACTTCTACGAGCAGTACTTC. Translation gives CASSLDFYEQYF.

This clonotype appeared many times. The rearrangement uses TRBV7-9 and TRBJ1-2; no reliable D call. Germline V gene lookup returns CDR1 SEHNR and CDR2 FQNEAQ (reference sequence). V gave up 3 bases and J gave up 4 bases, with 12 bases separating them. There are 14 residues in the CDR3. CDR3 protein: CASSFGIISYGYTF. CDR3 bases: TGTGCCAGCAGCTTCGGCATTATTAGCTATGGCTACACCTTC. The variable domain in full, completed from reference TRBV7-9 and TRBJ1-2, reads DTGVSQNPRHKITKRGQNVTFRCDPISEHNRLYWYRQTLGQGPEFLTYFQNEAQLEKSRLLSDRFSAERPKGSFSTLEIQRTEQGDSAMYLCASSFGIISYGYTFGSGTRLTVV.

The CDR3 here is CSAPDRDTEAFF. CDR3 nucleotides: TGCAGTGCCCCGGACAGGGACACTGAAGCTTTCTTT. The gene calls are TRBV20-1 and TRBJ1-1; 8 positions match TRBD1. CDR3 length: 12 amino acids. V was pared by 6 bases and J by 3 bases, with 3 bases of the junction left unmatched. Germline V CDR1 and CDR2: DFQATT, SNEGSKA (reference sequence).

Ten or more counts support this clonotype. The chain couples TRBV7-9 to TRBJ1-2; unclear D gene. Trimming removed 2 bases from V and 4 bases from J, with 8 bases in between. Germline V gene data show CDR1 as SEHNR and CDR2 as FQNEAQ (reference sequence). There are 13 residues in the CDR3. The DNA for the CDR3 is TGTGCCAGCAGCTTAAACAGCCTCTATGGCTACACCTTC. It encodes CASSLNSLYGYTF.

In this sample, this clonotype turned up many times. The rearrangement uses TRBV7-2 and TRBJ1-1; D gene unclear. V lost 3 bases and J 5 bases, leaving 7 bases between the germline ends. In germline, CDR1 is SGHTA, CDR2 FQGNSA. This CDR3 has 12 amino acids. CDR3 sequence: CASSFFLTEAFF. DNA for the CDR3: TGTGCCAGCAGCTTTTTTCTTACTGAAGCTTTCTTT.

This clonotype was observed many times. This chain connects TRBV15 to TRBJ1-1; possible D gene TRBD1, 5 bases. The CDR3 runs to 14 residues. The V end lost 5 bases, the J end lost 6 bases, and 16 bases lay between the germline ends. The germline V gene encodes CDR1 LNHNV and CDR2 YYDKDF (reference sequence). The CDR3 DNA reads as TGTGCCACCAGCCCCCCGGGGGGACGGGCTGAAGCTTTCTTT. Its protein is CATSPPGGRAEAFF.

This clonotype has at least ten counts. The genes are TRBV7-2 and TRBJ2-3; D gene ambiguous. The ends were cut back, 5 bases at V and 4 bases at J, with 10 bases in the middle. CDR3 size: 13 residues. The germline CDR1 and CDR2 sequences are SGHTA and FQGNSA. CDR3 protein: CASSQDSSDTQYF. The CDR3, as DNA: TGTGCCAGCAGCCAAGATTCCTCAGATACGCAGTATTTT.

This clonotype has ten or more counts. The rearrangement links TRBV20-1 to TRBJ1-4; no definite D call. The CDR3 is 13 amino acids. V was pared by 3 bases and J by 5 bases, with 10 bases between. Per the germline V gene, CDR1 is DFQATT and CDR2 is SNEGSKA (reference sequence). The CDR3 nucleotides are TGCAGTGCTAGTACGCTCGAAAATGAAAAACTGTTTTTT. Translation gives CSASTLENEKLFF.

This clonotype came up many times. This chain links TRBV7-2 with TRBJ1-1, with D tentatively TRBD1 (5 bases). Germline V CDR1 and CDR2: SGHTA, FQGNSA. V was cut by 4 bases and J by 5 bases, with 17 bases left in between. The CDR3 is 15 residues long. CDR3 sequence reads: CASSSQGRGGTEAFF. The CDR3, as DNA: TGTGCCAGCAGCTCGCAAGGGAGGGGAGGGACTGAAGCTTTCTTT.

This clonotype was counted at least ten times. V gene TRBV7-2 combines with J gene TRBJ1-2; D uncertain. V lost 4 bases to trimming and J lost 4 bases, with 13 bases between them. The CDR3 runs 14 residues. Germline CDR1 is SGHTA and CDR2 is FQGNSA. CDR3 protein: CASSSGGVFYGYTF. Here the CDR3 DNA reads TGTGCCAGCAGCTCCGGCGGGGTTTTCTATGGCTACACCTTC.

The chain employs TRBV28 and TRBJ1-3, with D maybe TRBD1 (5 bases). From germline, CDR1 is MDHEN and CDR2 SYDVKM. CDR3 length: 14 amino acids. Trimming took 6 bases from V and 4 from J, leaving 13 bases between them. CDR3 loop: CASSPGTNGNTIYF. CDR3 in DNA: TGTGCCAGCAGCCCCGGGACGAACGGAAACACCATATATTTT.

This clonotype showed up just a few times. The gene calls are TRBV7-9 and TRBJ1-6; TRBD1 matches at 8 bases. CDR3 size: 16 residues. V lost 0 bases, J lost 5 bases, and 3 bases stayed unmatched. CDR1 and CDR2 from the germline V gene are SEHNR and FQNEAQ (reference sequence). CDR3 nucleotide sequence: TGTGCCAGCAGCTTAGCAGGACAGGGAGATAATTCACCCCTCCACTTT. Translation gives CASSLAGQGDNSPLHF.

CDR3 amino acids: CSATTWDYGYTF. The CDR3, as DNA: TGCAGTGCTACGACTTGGGACTATGGCTACACCTTC. The genes are TRBV20-1 and TRBJ1-2; D is ambiguous. Looked up from germline, CDR1 is DFQATT and CDR2 is SNEGSKA (reference sequence). V lost 4 bases and J lost 3, with 9 bases in between. The CDR3 length is 12 residues.

V is TRBV9 and J is TRBJ2-1, with TRBD2 matching over 7 bases. V lost 0 bases, J lost 4 bases, and 7 bases stayed unmatched. Looked up from germline, CDR1 is SGDLS and CDR2 is YYNGEE. The CDR3 is made up of 16 amino acids. As DNA, the CDR3 is TGTGCCAGCAGCGTAGCGTCTGCGGGGGTTTACAATGAGCAGTTCTTC. Protein sequence: CASSVASAGVYNEQFF.